This T cell receptor (beta chain) is drawn from a study of identical twins. Study-wide results and limits: A cross-sectional statistical analysis, not follow-up of the same donors, supported the conclusions. A lower insertion count was a feature of abundant cord blood beta clonotypes, with no such feature in memory repertoires.

This CDR3 spans 13 amino acids. The germline V gene encodes CDR1 MNHEY and CDR2 SVGEGT. Trimming pared 5 bases from V and 7 bases from J, leaving 12 bases between. Only a few counts were recorded for this clonotype. As yet, its antigen is unknown. Template switching, a step in the protocol, added a universal primer site, and cDNA carried unique molecular identifiers. TCRdb reprocessed the 5' RACE reads with MiXCR, giving one entry per CDR3 protein. The table has 350,000 to 450,000 distinct CDR3 sequences, roughly 18% seen once. Sequencing was carried out using naive T cells sorted from blood. The TCR comes from a middle-aged man in good health. The chain joins TRBV6-2 or TRBV6-3 to TRBJ2-1, with D perhaps matching TRBD1 (6 bases). CDR3 sequence reads: CASSRGGINEQFF. In DNA form, the CDR3 reads TGTGCCAGCAGTCGAGGGGGAATTAATGAGCAGTTCTTC.